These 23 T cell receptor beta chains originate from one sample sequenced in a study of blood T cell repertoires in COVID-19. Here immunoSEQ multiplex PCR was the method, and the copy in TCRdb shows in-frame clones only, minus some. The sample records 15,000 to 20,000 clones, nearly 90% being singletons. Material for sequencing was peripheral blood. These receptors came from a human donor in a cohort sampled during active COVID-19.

CDR3 nucleotides: TGTGCCAGCAGTCTCACAGGGGGCGGCTATGGCTACACCTTC. Protein product: CASSLTGGGYGYTF. This chain links TRBV28 with TRBJ1-2; 9 positions match TRBD1. V lost 5 bases and J lost 4; bases outside the gene matches: 5. CDR1 is MDHEN and CDR2 is SYDVKM in the germline V gene. The CDR3 spans 14 residues.

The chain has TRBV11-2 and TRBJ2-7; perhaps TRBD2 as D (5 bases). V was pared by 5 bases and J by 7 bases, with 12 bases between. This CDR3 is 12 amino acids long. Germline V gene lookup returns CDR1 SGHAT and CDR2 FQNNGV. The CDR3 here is CASSPPWEEQYF. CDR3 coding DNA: TGTGCCAGCAGCCCCCCGTGGGAGGAGCAGTACTTC.

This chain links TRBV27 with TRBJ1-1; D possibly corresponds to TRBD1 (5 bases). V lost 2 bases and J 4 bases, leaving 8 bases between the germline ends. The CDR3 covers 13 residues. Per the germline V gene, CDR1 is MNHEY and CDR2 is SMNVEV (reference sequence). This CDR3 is CASSLLRATEAFF. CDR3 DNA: TGTGCCAGCAGTTTACTCAGGGCCACTGAAGCTTTCTTT.

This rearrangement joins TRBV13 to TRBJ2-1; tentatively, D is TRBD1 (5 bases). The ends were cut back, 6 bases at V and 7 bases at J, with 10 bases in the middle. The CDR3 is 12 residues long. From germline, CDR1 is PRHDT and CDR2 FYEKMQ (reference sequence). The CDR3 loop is CASSYRRNEQFF. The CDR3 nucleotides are TGTGCCAGCAGTTACAGGCGAAATGAGCAGTTCTTC.

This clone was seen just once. CDR3 nucleotide sequence: TGTGCCAGCAGCTTAAGCAGGGGCACCAACTACGAGCAGTACTTC. This encodes CASSLSRGTNYEQYF. The chain employs TRBV11-2 and TRBJ2-7, with TRBD1 as a possible D gene (6 bases). Germline CDR1 reads SGHAT; CDR2 reads FQNNGV. There are 15 residues in the CDR3. V lost 2 bases and J 3 bases, leaving 14 bases between the germline ends. Complete variable domain (other parts from reference TRBV11-2 and TRBJ2-7): EAGVAQSPRYKIIEKRQSVAFWCNPISGHATLYWYQQILGQGPKLLIQFQNNGVVDDSQLPKDRFSAERLKGVDSTLKIQPAKLEDSAVYLCASSLSRGTNYEQYFGPGTRLTVT.

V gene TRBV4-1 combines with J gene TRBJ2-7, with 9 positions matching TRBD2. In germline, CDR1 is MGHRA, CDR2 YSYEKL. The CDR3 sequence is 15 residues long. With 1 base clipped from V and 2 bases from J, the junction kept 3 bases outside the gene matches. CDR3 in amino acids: CASSQGLAVTYEQYF. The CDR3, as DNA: TGCGCCAGCAGCCAAGGACTAGCGGTAACCTACGAGCAGTACTTC.

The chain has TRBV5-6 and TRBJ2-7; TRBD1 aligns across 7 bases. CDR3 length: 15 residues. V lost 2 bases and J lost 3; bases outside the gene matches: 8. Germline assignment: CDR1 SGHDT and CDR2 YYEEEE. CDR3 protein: CASSLGQGEIYEQYF. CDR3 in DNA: TGTGCCAGCAGCTTAGGGCAGGGGGAAATCTACGAGCAGTACTTC.

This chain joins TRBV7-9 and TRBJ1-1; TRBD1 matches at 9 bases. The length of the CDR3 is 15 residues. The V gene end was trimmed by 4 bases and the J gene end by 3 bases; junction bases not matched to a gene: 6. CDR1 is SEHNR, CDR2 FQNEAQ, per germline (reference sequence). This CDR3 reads CASSSATGGYTEAFF. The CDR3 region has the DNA TGTGCCAGCAGCTCCGCTACAGGGGGCTACACTGAAGCTTTCTTT.

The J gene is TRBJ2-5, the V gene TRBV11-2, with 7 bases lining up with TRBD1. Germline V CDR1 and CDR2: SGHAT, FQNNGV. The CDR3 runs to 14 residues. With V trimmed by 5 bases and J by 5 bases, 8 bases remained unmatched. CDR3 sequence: CASSLTGVGETQYF. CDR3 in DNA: TGTGCCAGCAGCCTTACAGGGGTCGGGGAGACCCAGTACTTC.

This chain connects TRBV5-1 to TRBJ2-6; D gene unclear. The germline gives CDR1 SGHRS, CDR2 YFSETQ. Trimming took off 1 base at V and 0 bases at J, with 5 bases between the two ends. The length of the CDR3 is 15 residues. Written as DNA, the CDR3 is TGCGCCAGCAGCTTGAGCAACTCTGGGGCCAACGTCCTGACTTTC. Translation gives CASSLSNSGANVLTF. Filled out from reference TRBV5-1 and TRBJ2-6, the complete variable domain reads KAGVTQTPRYLIKTRGQQVTLSCSPISGHRSVSWYQQTPGQGLQFLFEYFSETQRNKGNFPGRFSGRQFSNSRSEMNVSTLELGDSALYLCASSLSNSGANVLTFGAGSRLTVL.

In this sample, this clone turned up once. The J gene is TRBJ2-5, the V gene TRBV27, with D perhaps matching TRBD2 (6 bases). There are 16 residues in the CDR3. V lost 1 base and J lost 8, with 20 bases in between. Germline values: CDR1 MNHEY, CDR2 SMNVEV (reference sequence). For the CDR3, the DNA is TGTGCCAGCAGTTTATTCCGCGGGACGCTCGGGGGAACCCAGTACTTC. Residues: CASSLFRGTLGGTQYF.

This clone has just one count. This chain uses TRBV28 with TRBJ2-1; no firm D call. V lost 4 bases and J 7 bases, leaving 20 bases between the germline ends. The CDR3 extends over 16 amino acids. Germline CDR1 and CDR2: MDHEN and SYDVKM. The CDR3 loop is CASSYVGRKPSNEQFF. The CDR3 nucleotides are TGTGCCAGCAGTTACGTTGGGCGTAAACCAAGTAATGAGCAGTTCTTC.

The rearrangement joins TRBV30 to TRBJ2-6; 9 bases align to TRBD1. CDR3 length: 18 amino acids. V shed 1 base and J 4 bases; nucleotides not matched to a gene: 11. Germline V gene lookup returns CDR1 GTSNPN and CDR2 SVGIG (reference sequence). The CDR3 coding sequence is TGTGCCTGGAGTGAATCGGGGACAGGGATGTCCGGGGCCAACGTCCTGACTTTC. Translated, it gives CAWSESGTGMSGANVLTF.

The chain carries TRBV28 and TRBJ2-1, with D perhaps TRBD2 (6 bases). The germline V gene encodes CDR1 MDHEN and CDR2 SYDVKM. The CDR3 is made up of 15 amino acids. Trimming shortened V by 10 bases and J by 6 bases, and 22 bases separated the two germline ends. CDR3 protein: CATYKGGLPFNEQFF. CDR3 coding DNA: TGTGCCACCTACAAGGGAGGTCTGCCTTTCAATGAGCAGTTCTTC.

The CDR3 sequence: CASSPLTGGMGTEAFF. The CDR3 DNA reads as TGTGCCAGCTCACCACTGACAGGGGGCATGGGCACTGAAGCTTTCTTT. The chain links TRBV18 to TRBJ1-1; the match to TRBD1 covers 10 bases. With V trimmed by 1 base and J by 4 bases, 6 bases remained unmatched. Looked up from germline, CDR1 is KGHSH and CDR2 is LQKENI. The CDR3 contains 16 residues.

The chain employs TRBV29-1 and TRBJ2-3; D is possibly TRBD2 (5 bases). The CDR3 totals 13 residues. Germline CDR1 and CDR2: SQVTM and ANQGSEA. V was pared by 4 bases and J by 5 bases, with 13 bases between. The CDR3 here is CSVGGVGGDTQYF. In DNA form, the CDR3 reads TGCAGCGTTGGGGGAGTAGGAGGAGATACGCAGTATTTT.

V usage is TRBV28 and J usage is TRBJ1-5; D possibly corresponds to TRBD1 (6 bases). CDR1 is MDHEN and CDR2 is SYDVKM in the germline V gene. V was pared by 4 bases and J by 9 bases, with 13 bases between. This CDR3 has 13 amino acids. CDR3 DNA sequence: TGTGCCAGCAGTTCGAATCAGGGGACGCCCCAGCATTTT. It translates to CASSSNQGTPQHF.

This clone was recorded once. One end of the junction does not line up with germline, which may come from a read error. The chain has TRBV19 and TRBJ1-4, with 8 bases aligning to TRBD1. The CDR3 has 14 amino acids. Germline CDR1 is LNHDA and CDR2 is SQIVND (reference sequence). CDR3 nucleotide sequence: TGTGCCAGTAGTCCTCAGGGGGCGAATGGAAAACTGTTTTTT. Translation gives CASSPQGANGKLFF.

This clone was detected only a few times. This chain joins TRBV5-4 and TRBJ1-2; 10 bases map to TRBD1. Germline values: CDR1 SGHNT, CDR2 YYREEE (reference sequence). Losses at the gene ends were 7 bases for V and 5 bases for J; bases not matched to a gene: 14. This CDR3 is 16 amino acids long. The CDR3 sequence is CASSDRGQRGGYGYTF. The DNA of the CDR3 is TGTGCCAGCTCCGACAGGGGGCAAAGAGGAGGTTATGGCTACACCTTC.

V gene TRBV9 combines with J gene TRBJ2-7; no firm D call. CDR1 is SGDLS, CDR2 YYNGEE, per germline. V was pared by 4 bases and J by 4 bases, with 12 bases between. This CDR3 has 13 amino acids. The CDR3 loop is CASSPGPWYEQYF. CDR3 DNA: TGTGCCAGCAGCCCAGGCCCTTGGTACGAGCAGTACTTC.

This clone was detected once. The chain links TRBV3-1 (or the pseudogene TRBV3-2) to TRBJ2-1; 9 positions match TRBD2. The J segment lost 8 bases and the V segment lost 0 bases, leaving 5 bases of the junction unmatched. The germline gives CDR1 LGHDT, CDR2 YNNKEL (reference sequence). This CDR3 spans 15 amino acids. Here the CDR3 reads CASSQEGLAGHEQFF. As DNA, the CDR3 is TGTGCCAGCAGCCAAGAGGGACTAGCCGGCCATGAGCAGTTCTTC.

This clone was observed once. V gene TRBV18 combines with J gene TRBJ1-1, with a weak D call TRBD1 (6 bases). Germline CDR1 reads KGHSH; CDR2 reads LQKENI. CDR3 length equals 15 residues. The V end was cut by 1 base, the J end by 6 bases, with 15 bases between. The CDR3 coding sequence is TGTGCCAGCTCACCACTTCTCGCCCCAGGGGCTGAAGCTTTCTTT. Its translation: CASSPLLAPGAEAFF.

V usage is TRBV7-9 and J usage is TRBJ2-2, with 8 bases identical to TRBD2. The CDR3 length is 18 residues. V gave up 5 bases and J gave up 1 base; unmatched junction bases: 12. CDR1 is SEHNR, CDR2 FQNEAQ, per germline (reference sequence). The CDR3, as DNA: TGTGCCAGCAGCCCCACCGAGCGGGAGACTCAGAACACCGGGGAGCTGTTTTTT. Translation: CASSPTERETQNTGELFF.